Listed here are 6 T cell receptor beta chains from one sample, sequenced in a study of shared clonotypes between healthy human individuals. The method was immunoSEQ multiplex PCR; TCRdb's version includes in-frame clones alone and lacks a portion of them. The sample has some 790,000 clones; roughly 72% are singletons. The sequenced sample was memory CD4+ T cells sorted from blood. Subset of the sample: CD45RA-negative fraction. Every receptor here comes from a woman aged 30 to 39 in good health.

The CDR3 DNA sequence: TGTGCCAGCAGCTTGTCGGCCACCTCCTACGAGCAGTACTTC. Protein: CASSLSATSYEQYF. V gene TRBV5-4 combines with J gene TRBJ2-7; D is undetermined. CDR3 length equals 14 residues. Trimming cost V 1 base and J 0 bases, with 8 bases left between them. From germline, CDR1 is SGHNT and CDR2 YYREEE (reference sequence).

This clone has just one count. This chain connects TRBV28 to TRBJ2-4; D is undetermined. Trimming pared 5 bases from V and 4 bases from J, leaving 12 bases between. Germline lookup yields CDR1 MDHEN and CDR2 SYDVKM. The CDR3 consists of 14 residues. CDR3 nucleotide sequence: TGTGCCAGCAGTCCCCCCCCTAGTAAAAACATTCAGTACTTC. It is translated as CASSPPPSKNIQYF.

The J gene is TRBJ1-2, the V gene TRBV11-2; D is ambiguous. This CDR3 spans 13 amino acids. CDR1 SGHAT and CDR2 FQNNGV come from the germline V gene. The V end lost 0 bases, the J end lost 3 bases, and 5 bases lay between the germline ends. The CDR3 DNA follows: TGTGCCAGCAGCTTAGAAGGGTACTATGGCTACACCTTC. The encoded protein is CASSLEGYYGYTF.

This clone was observed a handful of times. J is TRBJ2-2 and V is TRBV11-2; 13 positions agree with TRBD2. Germline CDR1 reads SGHAT; CDR2 reads FQNNGV. CDR3 length equals 17 residues. V gave up 5 bases and J gave up 1 base; unmatched junction bases: 4. The CDR3 spells CASSPRTSGGNTGELFF. The CDR3 DNA reads TGTGCCAGCAGCCCCCGGACTAGCGGGGGGAACACCGGGGAGCTGTTTTTT.

The V and J genes are TRBV19 and TRBJ2-5; 7 bases agree with TRBD1. Trimming took 8 bases from V and 4 from J; bases not matched to a gene: 7. The germline V gene has CDR1 LNHDA and CDR2 SQIVND (reference sequence). This CDR3 comprises 13 residues. CDR3 residues: CASARGLLETQYF. The DNA for the CDR3 is TGTGCCAGTGCAAGGGGGCTCTTAGAGACCCAGTACTTC.

This clone was seen only a few times. The V call is TRBV11-3, the J call TRBJ2-2, with D unresolved. V lost 5 bases and J lost 5, with 9 bases in between. Germline assignment: CDR1 SGHNT and CDR2 YENEEA. CDR3 length: 13 residues. The CDR3 sequence: CASSPQETGELFF. Written as DNA, the CDR3 is TGTGCCAGCAGCCCTCAGGAAACCGGGGAGCTGTTTTTT.